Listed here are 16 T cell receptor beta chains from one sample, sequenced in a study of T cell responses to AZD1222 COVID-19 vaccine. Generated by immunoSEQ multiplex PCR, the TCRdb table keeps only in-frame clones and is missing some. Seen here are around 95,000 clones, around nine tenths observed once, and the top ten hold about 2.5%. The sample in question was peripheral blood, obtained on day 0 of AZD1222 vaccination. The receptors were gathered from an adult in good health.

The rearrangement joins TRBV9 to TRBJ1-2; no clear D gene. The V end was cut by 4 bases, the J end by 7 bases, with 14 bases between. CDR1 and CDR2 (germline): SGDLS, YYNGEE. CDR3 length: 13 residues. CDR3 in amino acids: CASSLRPRSGYTF. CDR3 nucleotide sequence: TGTGCCAGCAGCCTTCGTCCTCGGAGTGGCTACACCTTC.

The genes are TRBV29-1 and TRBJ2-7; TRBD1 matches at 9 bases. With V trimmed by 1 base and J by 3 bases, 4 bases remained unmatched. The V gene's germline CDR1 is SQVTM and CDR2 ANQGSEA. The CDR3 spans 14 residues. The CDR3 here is CSVEAGTGYYEQYF. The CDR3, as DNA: TGCAGCGTTGAAGCCGGGACAGGGTACTACGAGCAGTACTTC.

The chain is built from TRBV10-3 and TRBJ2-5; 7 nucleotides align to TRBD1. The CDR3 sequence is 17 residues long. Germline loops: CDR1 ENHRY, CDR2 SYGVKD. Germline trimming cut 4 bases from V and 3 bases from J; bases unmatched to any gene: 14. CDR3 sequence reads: CAISGSQGERNKETQYF. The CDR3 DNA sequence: TGTGCCATCAGTGGCTCCCAGGGGGAGAGAAACAAAGAGACCCAGTACTTC.

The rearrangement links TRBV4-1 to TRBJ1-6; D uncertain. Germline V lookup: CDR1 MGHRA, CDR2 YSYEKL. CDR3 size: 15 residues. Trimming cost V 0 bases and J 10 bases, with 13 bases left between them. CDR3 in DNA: TGCGCCAGCAGCCAAGATACAGCCAGCCGATCACCCCTCCACTTT. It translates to CASSQDTASRSPLHF.

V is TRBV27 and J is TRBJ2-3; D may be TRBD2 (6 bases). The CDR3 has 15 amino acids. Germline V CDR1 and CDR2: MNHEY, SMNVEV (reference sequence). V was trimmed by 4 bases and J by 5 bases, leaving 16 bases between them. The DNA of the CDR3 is TGTGCCAGCAGTTGGAACGGGAGCCCGAGAGATACGCAGTATTTT. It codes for CASSWNGSPRDTQYF.

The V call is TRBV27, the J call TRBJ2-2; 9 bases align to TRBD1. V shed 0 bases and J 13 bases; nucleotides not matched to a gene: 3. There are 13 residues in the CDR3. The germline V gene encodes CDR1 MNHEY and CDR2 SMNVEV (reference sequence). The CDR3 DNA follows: TGTGCCAGCAGTTTATCGGGACAGGGCGGGCTGTTTTTT. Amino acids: CASSLSGQGGLFF.

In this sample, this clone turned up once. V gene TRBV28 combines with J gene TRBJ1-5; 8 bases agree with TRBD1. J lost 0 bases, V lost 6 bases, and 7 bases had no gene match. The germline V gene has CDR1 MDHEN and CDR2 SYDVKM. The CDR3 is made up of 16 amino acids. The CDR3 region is CASRSDRGPSNQPQHF. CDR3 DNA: TGTGCCAGCAGGTCCGACAGGGGACCTAGCAATCAGCCCCAGCATTTT.

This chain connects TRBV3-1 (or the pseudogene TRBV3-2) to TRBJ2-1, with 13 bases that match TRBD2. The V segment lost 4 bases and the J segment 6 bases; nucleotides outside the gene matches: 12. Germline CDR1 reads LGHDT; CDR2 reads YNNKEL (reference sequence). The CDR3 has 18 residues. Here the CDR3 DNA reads TGTGCCAGCAGCCGTTCGACTAGCGGGAGGTTCGGGGGCAATGAGCAGTTCTTC. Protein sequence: CASSRSTSGRFGGNEQFF.

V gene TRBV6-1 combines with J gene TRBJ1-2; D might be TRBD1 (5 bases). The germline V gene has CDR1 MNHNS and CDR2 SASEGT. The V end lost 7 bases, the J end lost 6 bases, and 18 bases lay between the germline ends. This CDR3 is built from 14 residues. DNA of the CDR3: TGTGCCAGCACCGCGCGGGGCAGAAGGGATGGCTACACCTTC. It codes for CASTARGRRDGYTF.

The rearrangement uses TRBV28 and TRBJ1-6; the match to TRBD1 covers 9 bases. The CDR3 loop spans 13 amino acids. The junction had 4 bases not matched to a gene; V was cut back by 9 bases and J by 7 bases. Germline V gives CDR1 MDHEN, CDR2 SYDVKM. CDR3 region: CASRGQGNSPLHF. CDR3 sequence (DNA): TGTGCCAGTAGAGGACAGGGGAATTCACCCCTCCACTTT. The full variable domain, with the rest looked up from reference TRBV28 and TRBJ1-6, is DVKVTQSSRYLVKRTGEKVFLECVQDMDHENMFWYRQDPGLGLRLIYFSYDVKMKEKGDIPEGYSVSREKKERFSLILESASTNQTSMYLCASRGQGNSPLHFGNGTRLTVT.

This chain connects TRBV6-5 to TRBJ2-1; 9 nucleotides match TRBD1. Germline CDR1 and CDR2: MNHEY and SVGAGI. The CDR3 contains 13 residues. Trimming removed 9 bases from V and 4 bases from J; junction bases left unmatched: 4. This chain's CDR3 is CASNRGPYNEQFF. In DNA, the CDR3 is TGTGCCAGTAACAGGGGGCCGTACAATGAGCAGTTCTTC.

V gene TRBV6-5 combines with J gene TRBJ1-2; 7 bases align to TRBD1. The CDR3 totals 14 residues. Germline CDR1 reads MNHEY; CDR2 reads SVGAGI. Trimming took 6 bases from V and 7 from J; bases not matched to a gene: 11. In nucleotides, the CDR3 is TGTGCCAGCAGAGCCGTACAGGGGATTAGTGGCTACACCTTC. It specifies CASRAVQGISGYTF.

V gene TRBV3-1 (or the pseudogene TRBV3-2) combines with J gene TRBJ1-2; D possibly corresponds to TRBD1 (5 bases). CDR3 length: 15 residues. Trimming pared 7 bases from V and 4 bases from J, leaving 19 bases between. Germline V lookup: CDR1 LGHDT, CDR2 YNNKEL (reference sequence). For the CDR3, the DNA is TGTGCCAGCAAATCCACAGGACAACACTCCTATGGCTACACCTTC. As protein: CASKSTGQHSYGYTF.

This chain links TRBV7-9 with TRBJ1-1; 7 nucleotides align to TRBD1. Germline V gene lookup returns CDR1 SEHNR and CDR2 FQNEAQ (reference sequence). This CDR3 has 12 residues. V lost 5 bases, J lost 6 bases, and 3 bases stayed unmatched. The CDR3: CASSRDSSEAFF. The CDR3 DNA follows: TGTGCCAGCAGCAGGGACAGTTCTGAAGCTTTCTTT.

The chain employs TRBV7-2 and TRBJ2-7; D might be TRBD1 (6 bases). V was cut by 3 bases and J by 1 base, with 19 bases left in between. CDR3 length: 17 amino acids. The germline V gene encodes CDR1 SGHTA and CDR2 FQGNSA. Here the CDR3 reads CASSLFKPGHVSYEQYF. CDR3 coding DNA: TGTGCCAGCAGCTTGTTTAAGCCGGGACACGTTTCCTACGAGCAGTACTTC.

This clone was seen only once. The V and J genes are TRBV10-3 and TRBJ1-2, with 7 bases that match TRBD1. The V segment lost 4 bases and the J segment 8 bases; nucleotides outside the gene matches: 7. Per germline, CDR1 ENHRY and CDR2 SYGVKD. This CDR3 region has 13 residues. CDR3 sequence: CAISGTGDRGYTF. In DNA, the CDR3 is TGTGCCATCAGTGGCACAGGGGATCGAGGCTACACCTTC.